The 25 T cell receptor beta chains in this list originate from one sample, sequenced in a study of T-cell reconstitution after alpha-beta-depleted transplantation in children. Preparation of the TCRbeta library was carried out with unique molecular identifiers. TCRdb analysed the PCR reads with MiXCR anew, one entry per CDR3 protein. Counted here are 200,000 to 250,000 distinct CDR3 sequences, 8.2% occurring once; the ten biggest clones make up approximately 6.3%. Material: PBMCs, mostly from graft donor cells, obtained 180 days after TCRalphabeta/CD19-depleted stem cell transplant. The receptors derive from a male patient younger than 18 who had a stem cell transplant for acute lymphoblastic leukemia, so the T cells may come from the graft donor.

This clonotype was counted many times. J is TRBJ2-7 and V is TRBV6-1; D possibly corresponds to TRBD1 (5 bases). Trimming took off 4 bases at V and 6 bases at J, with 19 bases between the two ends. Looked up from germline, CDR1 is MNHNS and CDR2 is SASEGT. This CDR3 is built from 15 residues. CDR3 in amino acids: CASSGFWGPRAEQYF. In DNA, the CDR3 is TGTGCCAGCAGTGGTTTCTGGGGCCCTCGTGCCGAGCAGTACTTC.

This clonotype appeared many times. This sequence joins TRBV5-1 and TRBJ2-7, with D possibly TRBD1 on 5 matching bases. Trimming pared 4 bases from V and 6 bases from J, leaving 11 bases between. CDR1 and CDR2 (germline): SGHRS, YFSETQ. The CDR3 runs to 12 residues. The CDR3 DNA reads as TGCGCCAGCAGCAAACAGGCAAGCGAGCAGTACTTC. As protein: CASSKQASEQYF.

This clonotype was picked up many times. DNA of the CDR3: TGTGCCAGCAGCCCCTCCTACGACAGGGGGCGCGCCTATGGCTACACCTTC. Residues: CASSPSYDRGRAYGYTF. The rearrangement links TRBV7-2 to TRBJ1-2; 10 bases align to TRBD1. The CDR3 is made up of 17 amino acids. V trimming: 5 bases; J trimming: 4 bases; junction bases outside the gene matches: 13. Per germline, CDR1 SGHTA and CDR2 FQGNSA.

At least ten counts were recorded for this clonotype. CDR3 DNA sequence: TGTGCCAGCAGCTTCCGAGGAGATACGCAGTATTTT. Residues: CASSFRGDTQYF. The genes are TRBV28 and TRBJ2-3; D gene uncertain. Between the trimmed V and J ends, which lost 6 bases and 5 bases, there was a span of 9 bases. Germline lookup yields CDR1 MDHEN and CDR2 SYDVKM. The CDR3 is 12 residues long.

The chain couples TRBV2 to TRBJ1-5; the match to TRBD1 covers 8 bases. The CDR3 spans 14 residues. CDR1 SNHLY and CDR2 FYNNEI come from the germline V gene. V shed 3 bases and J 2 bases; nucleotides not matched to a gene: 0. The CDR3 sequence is CASSEGQGNQPQHF. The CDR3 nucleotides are TGTGCCAGCAGTGAGGGACAGGGCAATCAGCCCCAGCATTTT.

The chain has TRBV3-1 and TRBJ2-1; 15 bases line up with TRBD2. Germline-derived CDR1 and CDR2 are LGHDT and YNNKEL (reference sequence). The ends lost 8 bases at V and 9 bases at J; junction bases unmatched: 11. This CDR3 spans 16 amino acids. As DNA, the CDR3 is TGTGCCAGCTGCCCCCTAGGACTAGCGGGAGGGAGTGAGCAGTTCTTC. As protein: CASCPLGLAGGSEQFF.

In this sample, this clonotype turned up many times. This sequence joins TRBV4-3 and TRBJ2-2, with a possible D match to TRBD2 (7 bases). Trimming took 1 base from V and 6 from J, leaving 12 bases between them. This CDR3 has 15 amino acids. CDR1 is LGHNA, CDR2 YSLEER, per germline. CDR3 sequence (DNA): TGCGCCAGCAGCCAAGGGGGGAGGGGGGCCGGGGAGCTGTTTTTT. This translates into CASSQGGRGAGELFF.

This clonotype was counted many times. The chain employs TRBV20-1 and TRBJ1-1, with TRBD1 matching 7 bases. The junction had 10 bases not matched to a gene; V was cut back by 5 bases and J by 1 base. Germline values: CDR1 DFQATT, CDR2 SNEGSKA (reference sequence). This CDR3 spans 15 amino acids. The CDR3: CSALQLDRSNTEAFF. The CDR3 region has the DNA TGCAGTGCTCTCCAACTGGACAGGTCGAACACTGAAGCTTTCTTT.

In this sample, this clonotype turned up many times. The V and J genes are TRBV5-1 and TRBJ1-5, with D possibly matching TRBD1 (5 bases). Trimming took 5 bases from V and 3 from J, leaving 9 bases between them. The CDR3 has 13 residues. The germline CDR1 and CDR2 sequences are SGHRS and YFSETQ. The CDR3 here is CASRRDDNQPQHF. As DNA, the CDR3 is TGCGCCAGCAGGAGGGACGACAATCAGCCCCAGCATTTT.

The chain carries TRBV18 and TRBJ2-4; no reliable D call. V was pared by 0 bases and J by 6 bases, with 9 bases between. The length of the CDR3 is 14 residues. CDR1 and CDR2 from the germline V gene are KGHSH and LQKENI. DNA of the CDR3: TGTGCCAGCTCACCACCAGACCTTTCAAACATTCAGTACTTC. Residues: CASSPPDLSNIQYF. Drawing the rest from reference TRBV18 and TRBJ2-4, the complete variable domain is NAGVMQNPRHLVRRRGQEARLRCSPMKGHSHVYWYRQLPEEGLKFMVYLQKENIIDESGMPKERFSAEFPKEGPSILRIQQVVRGDSAAYFCASSPPDLSNIQYFGAGTRLSVL.

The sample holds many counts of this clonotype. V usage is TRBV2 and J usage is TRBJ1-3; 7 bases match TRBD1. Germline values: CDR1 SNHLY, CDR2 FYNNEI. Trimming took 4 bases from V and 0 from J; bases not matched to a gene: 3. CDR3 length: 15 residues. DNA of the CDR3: TGTGCCAGCAGTGGGGGACAGTCCTCTGGAAACACCATATATTTT. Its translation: CASSGGQSSGNTIYF.

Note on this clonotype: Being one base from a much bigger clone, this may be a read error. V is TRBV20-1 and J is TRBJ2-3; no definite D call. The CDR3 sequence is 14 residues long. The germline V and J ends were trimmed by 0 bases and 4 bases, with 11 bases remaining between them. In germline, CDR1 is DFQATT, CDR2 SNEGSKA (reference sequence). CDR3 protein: CSARDQRASDTQYF. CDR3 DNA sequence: TGCAGTGCTAGAGATCAAAGGGCCTCAGATACGCAGTATTTT.

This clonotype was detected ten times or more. CDR3 coding DNA: TGTGCCAGCAGCTTCTCCGGGACAGGGGGGGCAGATACGCAGTATTTT. Amino acid sequence: CASSFSGTGGADTQYF. The rearrangement links TRBV11-2 to TRBJ2-3; TRBD1 agrees at 11 bases. Germline V gene sequence: CDR1 SGHAT, CDR2 FQNNGV. V shed 3 bases, J shed 4 bases, and the junction held 6 bases outside the gene matches. The CDR3 covers 16 residues.

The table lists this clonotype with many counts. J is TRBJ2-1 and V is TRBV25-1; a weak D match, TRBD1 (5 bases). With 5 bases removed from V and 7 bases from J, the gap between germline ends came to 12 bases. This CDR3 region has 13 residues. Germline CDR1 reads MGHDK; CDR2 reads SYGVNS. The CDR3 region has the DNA TGTGCCAGCAGTTTACAGGTGGGGAATGAGCAGTTCTTC. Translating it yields CASSLQVGNEQFF. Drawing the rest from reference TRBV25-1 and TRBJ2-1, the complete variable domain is EADIYQTPRYLVIGTGKKITLECSQTMGHDKMYWYQQDPGMELHLIHYSYGVNSTEKGDLSSESTVSRIRTEHFPLTLESARPSHTSQYLCASSLQVGNEQFFGPGTRLTVL.

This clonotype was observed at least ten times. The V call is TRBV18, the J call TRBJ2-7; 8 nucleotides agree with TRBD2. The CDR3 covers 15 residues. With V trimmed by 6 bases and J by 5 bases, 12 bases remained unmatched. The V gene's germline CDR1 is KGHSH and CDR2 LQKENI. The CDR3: CASSLARGRIHEQYF. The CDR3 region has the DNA TGTGCCAGCTCTCTTGCTCGCGGGAGGATCCACGAGCAGTACTTC.

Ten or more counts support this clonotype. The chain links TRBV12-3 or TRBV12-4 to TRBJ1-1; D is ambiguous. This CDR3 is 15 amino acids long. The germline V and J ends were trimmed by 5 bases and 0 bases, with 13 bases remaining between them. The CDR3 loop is CASSGVLPLNTEAFF. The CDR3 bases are TGTGCCAGCAGTGGGGTTTTGCCGTTGAACACTGAAGCTTTCTTT.

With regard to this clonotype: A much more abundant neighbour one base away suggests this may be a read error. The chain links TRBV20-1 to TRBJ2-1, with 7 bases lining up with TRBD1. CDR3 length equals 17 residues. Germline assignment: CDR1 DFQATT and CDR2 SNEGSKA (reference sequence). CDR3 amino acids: CCAREGATGSSYNEQFF. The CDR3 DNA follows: TGCTGTGCTAGAGAGGGGGCTACAGGGAGCTCCTACAATGAGCAGTTCTTC.

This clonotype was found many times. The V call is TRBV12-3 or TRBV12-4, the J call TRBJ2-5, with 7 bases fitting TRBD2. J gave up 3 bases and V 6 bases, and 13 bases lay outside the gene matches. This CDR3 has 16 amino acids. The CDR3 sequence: CASRRGGRVGKETQYF. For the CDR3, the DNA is TGTGCCAGCAGGAGAGGCGGGAGAGTGGGGAAAGAGACCCAGTACTTC.

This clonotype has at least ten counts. CDR3 bases: TGCGCCAGCAGCCCAGCCTCGGGAGGCTATGGCTACACCTTC. Translation: CASSPASGGYGYTF. The chain couples TRBV4-1 to TRBJ1-2; D remains ambiguous. The germline V gene has CDR1 MGHRA and CDR2 YSYEKL. This CDR3 is 14 amino acids long. The V and J ends lost 4 bases and 4 bases respectively, with 13 bases between them.

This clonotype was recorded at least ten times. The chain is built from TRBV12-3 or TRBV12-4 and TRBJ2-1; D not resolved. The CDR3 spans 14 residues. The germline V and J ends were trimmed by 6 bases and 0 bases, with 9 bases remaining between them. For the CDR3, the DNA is TGTGCCAGCAGCCTTGATAGCTCCTACAATGAGCAGTTCTTC. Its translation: CASSLDSSYNEQFF.

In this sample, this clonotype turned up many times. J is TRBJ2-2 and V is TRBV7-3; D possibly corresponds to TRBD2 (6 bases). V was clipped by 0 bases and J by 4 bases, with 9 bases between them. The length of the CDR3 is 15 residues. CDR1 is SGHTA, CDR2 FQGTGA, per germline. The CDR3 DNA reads TGTGCCAGCAGCTTAACCGGGGGAATCACCGGGGAGCTGTTTTTT. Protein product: CASSLTGGITGELFF.

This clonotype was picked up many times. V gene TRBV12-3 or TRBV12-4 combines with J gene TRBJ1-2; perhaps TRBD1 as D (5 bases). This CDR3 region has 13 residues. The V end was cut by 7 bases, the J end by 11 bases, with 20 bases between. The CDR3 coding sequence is TGTGCCAGCACCACTACAGGACCCCTGAGGTACACCTTC. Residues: CASTTTGPLRYTF.

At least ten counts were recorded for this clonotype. The CDR3 bases are TGTGCCAGCAGCTTAGTTCCGGGAGTGGGGGGAAGTGAGCAGTTCTTC. It codes for CASSLVPGVGGSEQFF. The chain uses TRBV11-3 and TRBJ2-1; perhaps TRBD2 as D (6 bases). V was clipped by 1 base and J by 9 bases, with 19 bases between them. Germline CDR1 SGHNT, CDR2 YENEEA. There are 16 residues in the CDR3.

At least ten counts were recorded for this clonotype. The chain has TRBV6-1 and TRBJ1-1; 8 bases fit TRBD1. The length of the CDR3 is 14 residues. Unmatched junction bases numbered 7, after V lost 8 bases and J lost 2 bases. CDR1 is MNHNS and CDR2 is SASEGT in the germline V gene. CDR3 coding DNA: TGTGCCAGCCAGGGGGCAGGAGGAAACACTGAAGCTTTCTTT. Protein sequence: CASQGAGGNTEAFF.

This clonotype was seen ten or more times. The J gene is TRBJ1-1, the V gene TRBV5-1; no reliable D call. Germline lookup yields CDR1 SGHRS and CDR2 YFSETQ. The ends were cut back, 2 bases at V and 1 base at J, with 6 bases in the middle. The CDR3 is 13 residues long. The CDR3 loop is CASSFPGNTEAFF. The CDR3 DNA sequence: TGCGCCAGCAGCTTCCCGGGGAACACTGAAGCTTTCTTT.